A selection of T cell receptor beta chains follows, all from one sample in a study of beta chain features in type 1 diabetes. The protocol was immunoSEQ multiplex PCR, while the TCRdb copy is restricted to in-frame clones and leaves out a portion. Here the sample spans 130,000 to 150,000 clones, 6.9% being singletons. Material: central memory CD4+ T cells from blood. All receptors come from a woman in her thirties in good health. CDR3s include the opening cysteine and the closing phenylalanine or tryptophan. The D gene is left open where the match is weak. Clone size is stated in some rows and not others, as once, few, many or a class when expanded.

. TRBJ2-3 few TRBV7-9 CASSLGVAGTGTDTQYF TGTGCCAGCAGCTTAGGGGTGGCGGGGACCGGCACAGATACGCAGTATTTT
. TRBJ1-1 . TRBV6-1 CASSETRNTEAFF TGTGCCAGCAGTGAAACCAGGAACACTGAAGCTTTCTTT
TRBD2 TRBJ2-2 few TRBV5-1 CASSLPSGSPGELFF TGCGCCAGCAGCTTGCCTAGCGGGAGTCCCGGGGAGCTGTTTTTT
TRBD1 TRBJ1-5 . TRBV5-1 CASSLNRGADSNQPQHF TGCGCCAGCAGCTTAAACAGGGGGGCCGATAGCAATCAGCCCCAGCATTTT
. TRBJ2-7 few TRBV7-6 CASSRAGFSYEQYF TGTGCCAGCAGCCGAGCGGGTTTCTCCTACGAGCAGTACTTC
. TRBJ2-1 few TRBV7-9 CASSLVGGRNNEQFF TGTGCCAGCAGCTTAGTTGGCGGCCGTAACAATGAGCAGTTCTTC
. TRBJ2-1 . TRBV19 CASSIGQGSGYNEQFF TGTGCCAGTAGTATAGGGCAGGGAAGCGGGTACAATGAGCAGTTCTTC
. TRBJ2-7 few TRBV20-1 CSASLVYEQYF TGCAGTGCTAGTTTAGTATACGAGCAGTACTTC
. TRBJ1-2 few TRBV18 CASSPLGGENRGYTF TGTGCCAGCTCACCACTCGGAGGGGAAAATCGGGGCTACACCTTC
TRBD1 TRBJ2-2 few TRBV9 CASSPPGTGGSTGELFF TGTGCCAGCAGCCCACCCGGGACAGGGGGCAGCACCGGGGAGCTGTTTTTT
. TRBJ2-2 many TRBV29-1 CSVATEWSTGELFF TGCAGCGTTGCGACAGAATGGAGCACCGGGGAGCTGTTTTTT
TRBD1 TRBJ2-7 few TRBV18 CASSPLWDRGDEQYF TGTGCCAGCTCACCCTTATGGGACAGGGGAGACGAGCAGTACTTC
. TRBJ2-2 many TRBV27 CASSLTGSDTGELFF TGTGCCAGCAGTTTAACCGGGTCGGACACCGGGGAGCTGTTTTTT
TRBD1 TRBJ2-1 . TRBV6-5 CASSVQGAYYNEQFF TGTGCCAGCAGTGTACAGGGGGCCTACTACAATGAGCAGTTCTTC
. TRBJ1-1 . TRBV9 CASSVRHEDSEAFF TGTGCCAGCAGCGTACGTCATGAAGACAGTGAAGCTTTCTTT
TRBD1 TRBJ1-2 few TRBV7-2 CASSRGGGTGYGYTF TGTGCCAGCAGCCGCGGGGGGGGGACAGGATATGGCTACACCTTC
TRBD1 TRBJ2-7 . TRBV28 CASSRTGNYEQYF TGTGCCAGCAGTCGGACAGGGAACTACGAGCAGTACTTC